The clone carrying this TCR beta chain has only a few counts. Its specificity is not known. TCRdb re-analysed the reads in MiXCR, keeping a single row per CDR3 protein. The sample gives 150,000 to 200,000 distinct CDR3 sequences, roughly 27% of which show up once; 30% to 40% is in the top ten. The record originates from a study of T cell repertoires in cytomegalovirus infection. Study results and limitations: There were HLA-C-restricted CMV-specific TCR beta clonotypes dominating the ex vivo response. Identification of carriers of CMV plus the relevant HLA was achieved through cumulative public TCR beta family frequency.

Trimming took off 2 bases at V and 0 bases at J, with 11 bases between the two ends. This CDR3 has 16 residues. The germline V gene encodes CDR1 SGHVS and CDR2 FNYEAQ. Input material: PBMCs. This chain joins TRBV7-6 and TRBJ2-1; D is undetermined. The TCR comes from a human donor in good health (CMV status not recorded). Some clones in this sample may be carry-over from other donors' samples. CDR3: CASSLRATSSYNEQFF. The CDR3 bases are TGTGCCAGCAGCTTAAGGGCTACAAGCTCCTACAATGAGCAGTTCTTC.